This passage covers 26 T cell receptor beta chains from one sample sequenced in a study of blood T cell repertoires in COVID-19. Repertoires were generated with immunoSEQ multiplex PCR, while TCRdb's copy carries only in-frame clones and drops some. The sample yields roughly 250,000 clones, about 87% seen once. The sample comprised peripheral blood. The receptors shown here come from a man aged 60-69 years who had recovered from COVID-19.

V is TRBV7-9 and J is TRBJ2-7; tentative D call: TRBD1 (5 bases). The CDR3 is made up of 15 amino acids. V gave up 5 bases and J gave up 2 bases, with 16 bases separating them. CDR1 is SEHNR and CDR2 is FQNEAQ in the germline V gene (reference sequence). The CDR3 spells CASSHPQDITYEQYF. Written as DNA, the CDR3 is TGTGCCAGCAGCCACCCACAGGATATAACCTACGAGCAGTACTTC.

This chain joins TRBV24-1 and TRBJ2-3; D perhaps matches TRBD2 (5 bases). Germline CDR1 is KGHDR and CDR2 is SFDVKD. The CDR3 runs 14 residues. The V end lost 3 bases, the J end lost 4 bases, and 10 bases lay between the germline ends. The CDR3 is CATSDRGWADTQYF. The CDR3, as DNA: TGTGCCACCAGTGATCGAGGGTGGGCAGATACGCAGTATTTT.

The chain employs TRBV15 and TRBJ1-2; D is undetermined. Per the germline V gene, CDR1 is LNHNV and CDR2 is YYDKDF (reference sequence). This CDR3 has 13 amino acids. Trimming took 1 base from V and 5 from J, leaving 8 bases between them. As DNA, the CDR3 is TGTGCCACCAGCAGAGTATCCGGTTATGGCTACACCTTC. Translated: CATSRVSGYGYTF. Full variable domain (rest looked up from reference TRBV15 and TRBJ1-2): DAMVIQNPRYQVTQFGKPVTLSCSQTLNHNVMYWYQQKSSQAPKLLFHYYDKDFNNEADTPDNFQSRRPNTSFCFLDIRSPGLGDTAMYLCATSRVSGYGYTFGSGTRLTVV.

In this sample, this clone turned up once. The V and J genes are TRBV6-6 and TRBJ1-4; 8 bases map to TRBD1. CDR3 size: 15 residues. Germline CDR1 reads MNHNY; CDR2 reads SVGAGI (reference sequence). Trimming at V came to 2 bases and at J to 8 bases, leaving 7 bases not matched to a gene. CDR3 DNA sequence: TGTGCCAGCAGTTACCACGGACAGGGAGGGGAAAAACTGTTTTTT. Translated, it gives CASSYHGQGGEKLFF.

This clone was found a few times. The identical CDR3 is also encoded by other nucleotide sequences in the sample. This CDR3 is CASSIDQGRAFF. The CDR3, as DNA: TGTGCCAGTAGTATAGATCAGGGGCGAGCTTTCTTT. V gene TRBV19 combines with J gene TRBJ1-1, with D possibly TRBD1 on 6 matching bases. The CDR3 contains 12 residues. The germline V gene has CDR1 LNHDA and CDR2 SQIVND (reference sequence). Trimming took off 0 bases at V and 10 bases at J, with 9 bases between the two ends.

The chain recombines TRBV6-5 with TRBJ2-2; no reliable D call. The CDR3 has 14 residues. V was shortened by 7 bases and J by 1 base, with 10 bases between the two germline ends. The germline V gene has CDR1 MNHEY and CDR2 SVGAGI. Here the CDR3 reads CASKPRRNTGELFF. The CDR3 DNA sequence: TGTGCCAGCAAACCTAGACGGAACACCGGGGAGCTGTTTTTT.

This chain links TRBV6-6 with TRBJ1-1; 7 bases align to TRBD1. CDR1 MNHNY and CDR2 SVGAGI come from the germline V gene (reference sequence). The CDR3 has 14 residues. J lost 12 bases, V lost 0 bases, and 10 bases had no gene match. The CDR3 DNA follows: TGTGCCAGCAGTTACTCGGGGGACAGCGGTGAGACTTTCTTT. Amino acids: CASSYSGDSGETFF.

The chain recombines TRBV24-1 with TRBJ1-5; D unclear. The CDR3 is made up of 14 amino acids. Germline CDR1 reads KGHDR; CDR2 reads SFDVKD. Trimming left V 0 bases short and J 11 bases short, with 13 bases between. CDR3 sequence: CATSDLTGSEAQHF. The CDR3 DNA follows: TGTGCCACCAGTGATTTGACCGGTTCCGAAGCCCAGCATTTT.

CDR3 DNA sequence: TGTGCCAGCAGCGACAGAGACAATCAGCCCCAGCATTTT. Amino acid sequence: CASSDRDNQPQHF. The chain couples TRBV6-2 or TRBV6-3 to TRBJ1-5; maybe TRBD1 (5 bases). The germline V and J ends were trimmed by 6 bases and 3 bases, with 9 bases remaining between them. Germline V lookup: CDR1 MNHEY, CDR2 SVGEGT. CDR3 size: 13 residues.

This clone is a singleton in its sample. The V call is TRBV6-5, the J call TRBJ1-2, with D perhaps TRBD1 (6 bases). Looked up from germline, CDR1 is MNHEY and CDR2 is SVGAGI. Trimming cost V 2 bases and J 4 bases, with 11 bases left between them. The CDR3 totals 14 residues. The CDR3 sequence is CASSYAGQFYGYTF. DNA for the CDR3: TGTGCCAGCAGTTACGCCGGACAGTTCTATGGCTACACCTTC.

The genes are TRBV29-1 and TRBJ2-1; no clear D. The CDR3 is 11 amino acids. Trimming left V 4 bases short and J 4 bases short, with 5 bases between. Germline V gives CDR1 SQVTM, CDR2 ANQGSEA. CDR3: CSVGNYNEQFF. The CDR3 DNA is TGCAGCGTTGGTAATTACAATGAGCAGTTCTTC.

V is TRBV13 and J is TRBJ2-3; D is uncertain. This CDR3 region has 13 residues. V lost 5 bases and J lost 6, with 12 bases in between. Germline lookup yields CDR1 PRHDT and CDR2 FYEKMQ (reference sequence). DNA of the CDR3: TGTGCCAGCAGCCCCCAGGTCCCTGATACGCAGTATTTT. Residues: CASSPQVPDTQYF.

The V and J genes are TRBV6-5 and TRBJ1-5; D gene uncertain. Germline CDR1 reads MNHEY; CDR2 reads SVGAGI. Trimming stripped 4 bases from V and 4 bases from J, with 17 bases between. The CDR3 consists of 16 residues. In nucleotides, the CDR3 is TGTGCCAGCAGTTCCACCTTAACGGGAGATAATCAGCCCCAGCATTTT. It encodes CASSSTLTGDNQPQHF.

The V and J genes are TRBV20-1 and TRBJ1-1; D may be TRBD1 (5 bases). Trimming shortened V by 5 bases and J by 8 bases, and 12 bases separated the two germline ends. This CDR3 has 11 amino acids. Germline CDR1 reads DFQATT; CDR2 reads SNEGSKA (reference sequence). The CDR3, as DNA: TGCAGTGCTCTAGGGGTGCTGGAAGCTTTCTTT. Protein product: CSALGVLEAFF.

CDR3 in amino acids: CATSSRQGTDTQYF. DNA for the CDR3: TGTGCCACCAGCAGCCGACAGGGAACCGATACGCAGTATTTT. V is TRBV15 and J is TRBJ2-3; 7 nucleotides agree with TRBD1. The trim removed 3 bases at V and 6 bases at J, leaving 6 bases unmatched. The CDR3 totals 14 residues. Germline-derived CDR1 and CDR2 are LNHNV and YYDKDF (reference sequence).

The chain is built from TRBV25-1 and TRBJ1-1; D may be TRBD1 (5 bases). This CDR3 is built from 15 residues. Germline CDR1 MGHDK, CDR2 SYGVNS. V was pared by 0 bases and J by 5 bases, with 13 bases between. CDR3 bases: TGTGCCAGCAGTGAATACAGGGTGTGGAAAACTGAAGCTTTCTTT. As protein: CASSEYRVWKTEAFF.

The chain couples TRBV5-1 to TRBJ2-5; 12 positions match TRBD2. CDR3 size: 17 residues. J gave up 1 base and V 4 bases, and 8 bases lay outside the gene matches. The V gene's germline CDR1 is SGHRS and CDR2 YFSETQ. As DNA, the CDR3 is TGCGCCAGCAGCCTTGGACTAGCGGGGACCCTCCAAGAGACCCAGTACTTC. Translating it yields CASSLGLAGTLQETQYF.

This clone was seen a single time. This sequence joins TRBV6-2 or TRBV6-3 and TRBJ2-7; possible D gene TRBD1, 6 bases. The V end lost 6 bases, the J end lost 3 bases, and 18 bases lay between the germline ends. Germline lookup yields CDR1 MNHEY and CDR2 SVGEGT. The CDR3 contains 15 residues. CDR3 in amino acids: CASSRTGLNVYEQYF. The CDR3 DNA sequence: TGTGCCAGCAGCCGAACAGGGTTAAATGTCTACGAGCAGTACTTC.

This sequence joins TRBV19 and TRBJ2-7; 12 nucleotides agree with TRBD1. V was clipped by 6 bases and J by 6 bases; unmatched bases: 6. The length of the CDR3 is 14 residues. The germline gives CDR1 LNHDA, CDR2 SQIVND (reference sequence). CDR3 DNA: TGTGCCAGTAGAAAGGGACAGGGGGCAGGCGAGCAGTACTTC. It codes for CASRKGQGAGEQYF.

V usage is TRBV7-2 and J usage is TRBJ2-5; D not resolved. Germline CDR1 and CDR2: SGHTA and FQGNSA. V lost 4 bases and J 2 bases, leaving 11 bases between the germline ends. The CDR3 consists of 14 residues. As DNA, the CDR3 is TGTGCCAGCAGCTATGCAGGCCTTCAAGAGACCCAGTACTTC. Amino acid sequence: CASSYAGLQETQYF.

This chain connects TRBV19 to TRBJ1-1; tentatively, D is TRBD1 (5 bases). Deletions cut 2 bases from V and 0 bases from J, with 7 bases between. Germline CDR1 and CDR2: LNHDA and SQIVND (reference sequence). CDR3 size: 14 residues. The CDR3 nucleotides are TGTGCCAGTAGTATACGGGGGATGAACACTGAAGCTTTCTTT. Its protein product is CASSIRGMNTEAFF.

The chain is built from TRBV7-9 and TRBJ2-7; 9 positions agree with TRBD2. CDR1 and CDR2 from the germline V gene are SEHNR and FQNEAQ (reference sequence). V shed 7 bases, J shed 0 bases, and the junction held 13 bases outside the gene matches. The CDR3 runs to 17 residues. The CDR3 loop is CASTPRPRGGASYEQYF. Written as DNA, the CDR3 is TGTGCCAGCACCCCGAGACCACGCGGGGGGGCCTCCTACGAGCAGTACTTC.

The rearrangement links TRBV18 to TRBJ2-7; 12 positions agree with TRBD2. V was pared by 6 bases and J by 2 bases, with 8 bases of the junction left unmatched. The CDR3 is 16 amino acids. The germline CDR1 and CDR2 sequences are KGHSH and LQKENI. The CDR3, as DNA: TGTGCCAGCTCCCGCAGGACTAGCGGGGATGCCTACGAGCAGTACTTC. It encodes CASSRRTSGDAYEQYF.

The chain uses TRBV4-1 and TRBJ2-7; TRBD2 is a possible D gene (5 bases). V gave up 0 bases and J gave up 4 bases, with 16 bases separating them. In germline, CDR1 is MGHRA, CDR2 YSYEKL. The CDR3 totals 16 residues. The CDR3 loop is CASSQESPSGWYEQYF. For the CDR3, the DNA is TGCGCCAGCAGCCAAGAATCCCCCTCGGGATGGTACGAGCAGTACTTC.

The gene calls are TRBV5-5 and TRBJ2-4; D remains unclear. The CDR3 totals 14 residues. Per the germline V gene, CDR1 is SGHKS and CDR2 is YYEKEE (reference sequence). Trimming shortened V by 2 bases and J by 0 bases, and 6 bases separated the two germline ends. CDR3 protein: CASSFPVAKNIQYF. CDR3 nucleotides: TGTGCCAGCAGCTTTCCCGTAGCCAAAAACATTCAGTACTTC.

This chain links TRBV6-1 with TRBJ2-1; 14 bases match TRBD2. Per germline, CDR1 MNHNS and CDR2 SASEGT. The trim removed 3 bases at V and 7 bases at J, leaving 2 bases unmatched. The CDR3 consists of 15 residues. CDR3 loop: CASSDWTSGGNEQFF. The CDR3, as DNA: TGTGCCAGCAGTGATTGGACTAGCGGGGGGAATGAGCAGTTCTTC.